This T cell receptor beta chain was captured in a study of blood T cells in healthy people across ages. This clonotype was recorded many times. The use of a sample-barcoded 5' primer and a J-beta primer mix characterized a second PCR of about 7 to 12 cycles. Each cDNA molecule received a tag from a template-switch adaptor that had 12 random nucleotides. MiXCR was run by TCRdb on the 5' RACE reads, yielding one entry per CDR3 protein. The table shows 700,000 to 950,000 distinct CDR3 sequences, with around 46% occurring only once. Germline CDR1 SGHTA, CDR2 FQGNSA. The CDR3 is 17 amino acids. V trimming: 4 bases; J trimming: 8 bases; junction bases outside the gene matches: 12.

The J gene is TRBJ2-4, the V gene TRBV7-2; TRBD2 matches at 12 bases. The specimen was blood. This TCR was sampled from a woman aged 60 to 75 in good health. CDR3 loop: CASSSPRLAGDRYIQYF. The CDR3, as DNA: TGTGCCAGCAGCTCTCCTAGACTAGCGGGGGATAGGTACATTCAGTACTTC.